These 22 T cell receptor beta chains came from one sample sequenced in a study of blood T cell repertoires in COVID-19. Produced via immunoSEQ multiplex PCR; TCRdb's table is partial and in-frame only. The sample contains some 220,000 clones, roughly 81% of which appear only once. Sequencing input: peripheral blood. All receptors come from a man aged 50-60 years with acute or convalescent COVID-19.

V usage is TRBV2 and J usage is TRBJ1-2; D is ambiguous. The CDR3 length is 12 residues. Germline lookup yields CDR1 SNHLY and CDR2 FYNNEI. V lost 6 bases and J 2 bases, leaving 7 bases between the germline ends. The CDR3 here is CASRGPNYGYTF. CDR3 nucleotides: TGTGCCAGCAGGGGCCCGAACTATGGCTACACCTTC. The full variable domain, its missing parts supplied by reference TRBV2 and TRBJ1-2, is EPEVTQTPSHQVTQMGQEVILRCVPISNHLYFYWYRQILGQKVEFLVSFYNNEISEKSEIFDDQFSVERPDGSNFTLKIRSTKLEDSAMYFCASRGPNYGYTFGSGTRLTVV.

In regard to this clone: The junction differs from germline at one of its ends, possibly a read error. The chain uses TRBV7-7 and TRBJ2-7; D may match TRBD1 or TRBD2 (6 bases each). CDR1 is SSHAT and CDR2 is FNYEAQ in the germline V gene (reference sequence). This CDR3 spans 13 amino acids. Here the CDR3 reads CASSLGGPNEQYF. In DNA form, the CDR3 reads TGTGCTAGCAGCTTAGGGGGGCCGAACGAGCAGTACTTC.

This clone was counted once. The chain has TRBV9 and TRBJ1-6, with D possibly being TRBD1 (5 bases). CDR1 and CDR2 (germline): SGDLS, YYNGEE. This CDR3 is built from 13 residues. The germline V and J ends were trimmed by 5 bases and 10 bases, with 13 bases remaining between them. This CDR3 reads CASRGQAGSPLHF. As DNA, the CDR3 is TGTGCCAGCAGGGGGCAGGCAGGGTCACCCCTCCACTTT.

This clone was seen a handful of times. CDR3 nucleotide sequence: TGTGCCAGCAGCTTTCAGGGGCTGGCCGGGGAGCTGTTTTTT. Translating it yields CASSFQGLAGELFF. The J gene is TRBJ2-2, the V gene TRBV7-3, with D tentatively TRBD1 (6 bases). V shed 3 bases and J shed 6 bases, with 11 bases lying between them. Germline lookup yields CDR1 SGHTA and CDR2 FQGTGA. The CDR3 runs 14 residues.

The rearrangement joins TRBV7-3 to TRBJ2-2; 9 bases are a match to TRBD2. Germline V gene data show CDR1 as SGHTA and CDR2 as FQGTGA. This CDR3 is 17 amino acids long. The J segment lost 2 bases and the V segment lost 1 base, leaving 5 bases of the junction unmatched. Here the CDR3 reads CASSLRGGRANTGELFF. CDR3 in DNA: TGTGCCAGCAGCTTAAGGGGCGGGAGGGCCAACACCGGGGAGCTGTTTTTT.

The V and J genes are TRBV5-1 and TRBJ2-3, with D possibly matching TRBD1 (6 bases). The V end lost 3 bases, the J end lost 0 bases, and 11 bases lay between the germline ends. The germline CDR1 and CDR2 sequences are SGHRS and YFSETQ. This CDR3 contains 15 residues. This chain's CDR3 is CASSSSRGSTDTQYF. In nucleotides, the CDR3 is TGCGCCAGCAGCTCGAGCAGGGGTAGCACAGATACGCAGTATTTT.

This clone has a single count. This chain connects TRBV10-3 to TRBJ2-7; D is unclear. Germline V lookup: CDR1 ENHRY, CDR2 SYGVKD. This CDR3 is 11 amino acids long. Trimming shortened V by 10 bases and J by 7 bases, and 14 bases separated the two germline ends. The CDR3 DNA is TGTGCCACTCAATCCGTGCGGGAGCAGTACTTC. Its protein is CATQSVREQYF.

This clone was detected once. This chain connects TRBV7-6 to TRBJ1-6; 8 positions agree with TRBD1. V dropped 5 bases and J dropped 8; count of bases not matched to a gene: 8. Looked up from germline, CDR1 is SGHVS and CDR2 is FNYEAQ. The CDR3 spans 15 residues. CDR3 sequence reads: CASSRGTGGDSPLHF. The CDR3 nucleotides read TGTGCCAGCAGCCGCGGGACAGGCGGGGATTCACCCCTCCACTTT. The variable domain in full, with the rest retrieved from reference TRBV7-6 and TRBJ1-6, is GAGVSQSPRYKVTKRGQDVALRCDPISGHVSLYWYRQALGQGPEFLTYFNYEAQQDKSGLPNDRFSAERPEGSISTLTIQRTEQRDSAMYRCASSRGTGGDSPLHFGNGTRLTVT.

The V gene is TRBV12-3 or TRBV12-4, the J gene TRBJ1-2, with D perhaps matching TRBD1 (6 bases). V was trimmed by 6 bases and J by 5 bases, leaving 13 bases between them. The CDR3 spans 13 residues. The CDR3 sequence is CASSWGHRYGYTF. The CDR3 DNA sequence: TGTGCCAGCAGCTGGGGGCACAGATATGGCTACACCTTC.

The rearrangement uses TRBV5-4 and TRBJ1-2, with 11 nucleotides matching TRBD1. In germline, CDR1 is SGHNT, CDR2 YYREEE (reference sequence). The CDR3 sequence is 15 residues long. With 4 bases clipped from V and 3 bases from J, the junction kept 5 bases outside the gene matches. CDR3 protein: CASSARTGGDYGYTF. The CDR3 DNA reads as TGTGCCAGCAGCGCGCGGACAGGGGGCGACTATGGCTACACCTTC.

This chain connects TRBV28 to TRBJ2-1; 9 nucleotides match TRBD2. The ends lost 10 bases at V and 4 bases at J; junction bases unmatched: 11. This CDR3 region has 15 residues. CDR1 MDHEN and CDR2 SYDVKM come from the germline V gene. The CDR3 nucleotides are TGTGCCACCTTACTTAGCGGGAGAGAGTACAATGAGCAGTTCTTC. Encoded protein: CATLLSGREYNEQFF.

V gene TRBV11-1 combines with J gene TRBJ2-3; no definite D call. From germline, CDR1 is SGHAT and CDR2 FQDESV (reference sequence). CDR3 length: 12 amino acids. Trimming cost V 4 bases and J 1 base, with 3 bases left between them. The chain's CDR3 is CASSSGTDTQYF. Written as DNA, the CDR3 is TGTGCCAGCAGCTCTGGCACAGATACGCAGTATTTT.

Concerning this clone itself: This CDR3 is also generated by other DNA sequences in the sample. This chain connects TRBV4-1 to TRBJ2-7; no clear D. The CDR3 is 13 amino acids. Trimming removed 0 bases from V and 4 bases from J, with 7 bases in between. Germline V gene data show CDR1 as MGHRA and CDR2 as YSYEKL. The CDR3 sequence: CASSQDRRYEQYF. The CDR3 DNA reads TGCGCCAGCAGCCAAGACCGTCGGTACGAGCAGTACTTC.

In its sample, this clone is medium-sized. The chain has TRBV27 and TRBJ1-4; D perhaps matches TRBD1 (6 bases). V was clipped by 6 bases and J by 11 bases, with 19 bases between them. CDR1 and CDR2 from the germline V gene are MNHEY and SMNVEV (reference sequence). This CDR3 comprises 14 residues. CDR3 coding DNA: TGTGCCAGCAGCCTTGGGCCACCAGGGGTCAAACTGTTTTTT. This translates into CASSLGPPGVKLFF.

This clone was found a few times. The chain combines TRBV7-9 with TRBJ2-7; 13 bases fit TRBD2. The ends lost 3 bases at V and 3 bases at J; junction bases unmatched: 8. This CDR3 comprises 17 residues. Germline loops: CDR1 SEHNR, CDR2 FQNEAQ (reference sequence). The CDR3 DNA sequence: TGTGCCAGCAGCTTGGGGACTAGCGGGGCGCATATCTACGAGCAGTACTTC. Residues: CASSLGTSGAHIYEQYF.

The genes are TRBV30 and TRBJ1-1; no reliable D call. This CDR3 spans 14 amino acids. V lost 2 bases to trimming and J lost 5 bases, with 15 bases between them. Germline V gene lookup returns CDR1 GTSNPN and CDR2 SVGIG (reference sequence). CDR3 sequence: CAWSRWEEITEAFF. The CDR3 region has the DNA TGTGCCTGGAGTCGTTGGGAGGAGATAACTGAAGCTTTCTTT.

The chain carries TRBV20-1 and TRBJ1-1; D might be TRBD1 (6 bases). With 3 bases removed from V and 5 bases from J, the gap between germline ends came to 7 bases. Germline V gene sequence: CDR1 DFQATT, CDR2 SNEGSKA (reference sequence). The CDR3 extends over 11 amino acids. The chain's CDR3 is CSASRGTEAFF. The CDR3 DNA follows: TGCAGTGCTAGCAGGGGAACTGAAGCTTTCTTT.

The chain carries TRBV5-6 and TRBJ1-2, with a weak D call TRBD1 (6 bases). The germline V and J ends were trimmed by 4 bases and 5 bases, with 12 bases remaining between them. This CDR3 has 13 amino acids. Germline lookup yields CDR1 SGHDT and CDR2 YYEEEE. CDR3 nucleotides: TGTGCCAGCAGCGTGACAGGCGAGTATGGCTACACCTTC. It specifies CASSVTGEYGYTF.

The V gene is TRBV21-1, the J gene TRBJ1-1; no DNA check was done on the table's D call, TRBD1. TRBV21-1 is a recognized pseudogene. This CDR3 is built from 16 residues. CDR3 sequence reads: CASSKEGLGGGTEAFF. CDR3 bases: TGTGCCAGCAGCAAAGAGGGGCTAGGGGGCGGCACTGAAGCTTTCTTT.

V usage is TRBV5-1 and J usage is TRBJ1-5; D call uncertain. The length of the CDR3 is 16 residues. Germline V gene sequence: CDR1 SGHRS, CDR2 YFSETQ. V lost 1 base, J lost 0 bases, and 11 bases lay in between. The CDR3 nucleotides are TGCGCCAGCAGCTTGTTTCCCCTTAATAGCAATCAGCCCCAGCATTTT. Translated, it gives CASSLFPLNSNQPQHF.

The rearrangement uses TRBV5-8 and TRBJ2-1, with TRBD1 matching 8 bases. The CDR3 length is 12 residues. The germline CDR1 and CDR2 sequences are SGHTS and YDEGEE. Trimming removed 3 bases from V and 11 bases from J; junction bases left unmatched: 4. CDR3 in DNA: TGTGCCAGCAGCTCCGGACAGGGAAAGCAGTTCTTC. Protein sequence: CASSSGQGKQFF.

The CDR3 loop reads CASSRAFGQGQPQHF. The CDR3 nucleotides are TGTGCCAGCAGCCGTGCGTTCGGACAGGGTCAGCCCCAGCATTTT. This chain uses TRBV11-2 with TRBJ1-5, with 8 nucleotides matching TRBD1. Germline CDR1 SGHAT, CDR2 FQNNGV. The CDR3 is 15 residues long. The V gene end was trimmed by 5 bases and the J gene end by 6 bases; junction bases not matched to a gene: 9.